The 28 T cell receptor beta chains below all came from one sample that was sequenced in a study of blood T cell repertoires in COVID-19. The data were produced by immunoSEQ multiplex PCR, yet TCRdb's version contains in-frame clones alone and is incomplete. Among 130,000 to 150,000 clones, less than 90% were seen once, and the ten largest hold around 40%. Sequenced material: peripheral blood. These TCRs come from a human donor in a cohort sampled during active COVID-19.

V and J are TRBV19 and TRBJ1-1, with 9 bases that match TRBD1. Germline CDR1 reads LNHDA; CDR2 reads SQIVND (reference sequence). Germline trimming cut 10 bases from V and 8 bases from J; bases unmatched to any gene: 5. This CDR3 is built from 11 residues. This chain's CDR3 is CATVQGAEAFF. The DNA for the CDR3 is TGTGCCACCGTACAGGGGGCAGAAGCTTTCTTT.

V and J are TRBV29-1 and TRBJ2-7; D possibly corresponds to TRBD1 (5 bases). V lost 4 bases to trimming and J lost 2 bases, with 9 bases between them. The CDR3 runs 12 residues. CDR1 is SQVTM and CDR2 is ANQGSEA in the germline V gene. The CDR3 region is CSVGTQTYEQYF. In DNA, the CDR3 is TGCAGCGTTGGGACACAAACCTACGAGCAGTACTTC.

This clone was detected a few times. This chain links TRBV5-6 with TRBJ2-7; 7 bases map to TRBD1. Germline V gene lookup returns CDR1 SGHDT and CDR2 YYEEEE. The J segment lost 0 bases and the V segment lost 0 bases, leaving 12 bases of the junction unmatched. This CDR3 has 18 residues. CDR3 DNA: TGTGCCAGCAGCTTGGGCTTTCGGACAGGTCCTTCCTCCTACGAGCAGTACTTC. As protein: CASSLGFRTGPSSYEQYF.

A few counts support this clone. The V call is TRBV28, the J call TRBJ2-2; 8 nucleotides line up with TRBD1. CDR3 length: 13 residues. The trim removed 9 bases at V and 3 bases at J, leaving 3 bases unmatched. Germline values: CDR1 MDHEN, CDR2 SYDVKM. CDR3 coding DNA: TGTGCCAGTCAGGGGGCGGACACCGGGGAGCTGTTTTTT. Its translation is CASQGADTGELFF.

V is TRBV18 and J is TRBJ1-1; the D is unclear. The CDR3 consists of 13 residues. V was clipped by 0 bases and J by 1 base, with 3 bases between them. In germline, CDR1 is KGHSH, CDR2 LQKENI. In DNA form, the CDR3 reads TGTGCCAGCTCACCACCTCAGAACACTGAAGCTTTCTTT. It translates to CASSPPQNTEAFF.

The chain uses TRBV5-4 and TRBJ2-1; 9 bases line up with TRBD1. The V segment lost 0 bases and the J segment 3 bases; nucleotides outside the gene matches: 7. CDR1 is SGHNT and CDR2 is YYREEE in the germline V gene (reference sequence). The CDR3 loop spans 17 amino acids. The CDR3 DNA reads TGTGCCAGCAGCTTGGGGTCCGGGACAGGGAACTACAATGAGCAGTTCTTC. Its translation: CASSLGSGTGNYNEQFF.

The rearrangement links TRBV19 to TRBJ1-6, with TRBD1 as a possible D gene (6 bases). This CDR3 spans 14 amino acids. Trimming left V 6 bases short and J 6 bases short, with 12 bases between. Germline CDR1 and CDR2: LNHDA and SQIVND (reference sequence). CDR3 bases: TGTGCCAGTAGAGCAGGGGATAGTAATTCACCCCTCCACTTT. This translates into CASRAGDSNSPLHF.

This clone turned up a few times. This chain uses TRBV19 with TRBJ2-7; 7 bases are a match to TRBD1. Germline V gene lookup returns CDR1 LNHDA and CDR2 SQIVND (reference sequence). CDR3 length: 15 residues. The J segment lost 7 bases and the V segment lost 6 bases, leaving 15 bases of the junction unmatched. CDR3 nucleotide sequence: TGTGCCAGTAGCCTCCGGGACAGAGCCATAGGGGAGCAGTACTTC. Translation gives CASSLRDRAIGEQYF.

This rearrangement joins TRBV18 to TRBJ2-3, with TRBD2 as a possible D gene (5 bases). V lost 6 bases and J 1 base, leaving 14 bases between the germline ends. Germline CDR1 and CDR2: KGHSH and LQKENI. There are 15 residues in the CDR3. The CDR3 nucleotides read TGTGCCAGCTCCGCTGATGCGGGCCGCACAGATACGCAGTATTTT. Protein product: CASSADAGRTDTQYF.

This clone occurred a few times. This chain uses TRBV6-2 or TRBV6-3 with TRBJ1-5; D unclear. Per the germline V gene, CDR1 is MNHEY and CDR2 is SVGEGT. The CDR3 is 14 amino acids. Trimming pared 7 bases from V and 6 bases from J, leaving 16 bases between. This chain's CDR3 is CASTPGGLGQPQHF. CDR3 sequence (DNA): TGTGCCAGCACCCCCGGCGGATTGGGTCAGCCCCAGCATTTT.

V is TRBV5-1 and J is TRBJ2-7; D might be TRBD1 (6 bases). This CDR3 has 14 amino acids. The germline V gene has CDR1 SGHRS and CDR2 YFSETQ. The V end was cut by 0 bases, the J end by 3 bases, with 10 bases between. This CDR3 reads CASSLETGSYEQYF. CDR3 in DNA: TGCGCCAGCAGCTTGGAGACAGGCAGCTACGAGCAGTACTTC.

V and J are TRBV9 and TRBJ2-7, with TRBD1 matching 10 bases. Germline V gene lookup returns CDR1 SGDLS and CDR2 YYNGEE. The CDR3 has 14 amino acids. V gave up 2 bases and J gave up 5 bases; unmatched junction bases: 4. CDR3 nucleotides: TGTGCCAGCAGCGTGGGACAGGGGTCCAACGAGCAGTACTTC. It specifies CASSVGQGSNEQYF.

V usage is TRBV7-2 and J usage is TRBJ1-3; 8 bases are a match to TRBD1. This CDR3 is built from 16 residues. J was trimmed by 0 bases and V by 4 bases; bases with no gene match: 5. CDR1 is SGHTA, CDR2 FQGNSA, per germline. CDR3 sequence reads: CASSSGGPYSGNTIYF. CDR3 nucleotides: TGTGCCAGCAGCTCAGGGGGCCCCTACTCTGGAAACACCATATATTTT.

The chain combines TRBV18 with TRBJ2-1; D perhaps matches TRBD1 (6 bases). Trimming took off 0 bases at V and 8 bases at J, with 14 bases between the two ends. The CDR3 sequence is 15 residues long. The germline CDR1 and CDR2 sequences are KGHSH and LQKENI. The CDR3 is CASSPPRGFGDEQFF. Written as DNA, the CDR3 is TGTGCCAGCTCACCACCGAGGGGGTTCGGGGATGAGCAGTTCTTC.

CDR3 in amino acids: CASSNGGLLGETQYF. CDR3 in DNA: TGTGCCAGCAGTAATGGGGGACTTTTGGGGGAGACCCAGTACTTC. The chain recombines TRBV6-6 with TRBJ2-5; perhaps TRBD2 as D (6 bases). Germline V gives CDR1 MNHNY, CDR2 SVGAGI (reference sequence). The CDR3 length is 15 residues. The V gene lost 5 bases and the J gene lost 5 bases, with 18 bases spanning the gap.

The chain employs TRBV7-9 and TRBJ1-3; maybe TRBD1 (6 bases). Germline V gene sequence: CDR1 SEHNR, CDR2 FQNEAQ (reference sequence). The length of the CDR3 is 15 residues. Trimming took 3 bases from V and 1 from J, leaving 10 bases between them. CDR3 in amino acids: CASSLAGASGNTIYF. CDR3 nucleotide sequence: TGTGCCAGCAGCTTGGCGGGGGCGTCTGGAAACACCATATATTTT. Drawing the rest from reference TRBV7-9 and TRBJ1-3, the complete variable domain is DTGVSQNPRHKITKRGQNVTFRCDPISEHNRLYWYRQTLGQGPEFLTYFQNEAQLEKSRLLSDRFSAERPKGSFSTLEIQRTEQGDSAMYLCASSLAGASGNTIYFGEGSWLTVV.

The chain links TRBV7-8 to TRBJ1-6; D uncertain. Trimming took off 4 bases at V and 9 bases at J, with 16 bases between the two ends. Per the germline V gene, CDR1 is SGHVS and CDR2 is FQNEAQ. The CDR3 has 15 residues. CDR3 nucleotide sequence: TGTGCCAGCAGCTCCCCTGGGGAGCTGGGTTCACCCCTCCACTTT. Translated, it gives CASSSPGELGSPLHF. Full variable domain (outside the CDR3, taken from reference TRBV7-8 and TRBJ1-6): GAGVSQSPRYKVAKRGQDVALRCDPISGHVSLFWYQQALGQGPEFLTYFQNEAQLDKSGLPSDRFFAERPEGSVSTLKIQRTQQEDSAVYLCASSSPGELGSPLHFGNGTRLTVT.

The V and J genes are TRBV6-5 and TRBJ1-2; the D is unclear. Germline CDR1 and CDR2: MNHEY and SVGAGI. The CDR3 runs 12 residues. Trimming cost V 0 bases and J 12 bases, with 11 bases left between them. DNA of the CDR3: TGTGCCAGCAGTTACTCGGGAGGGATCCACACCTTC. It yields the protein CASSYSGGIHTF.

The rearrangement uses TRBV7-2 and TRBJ1-1, with D perhaps matching TRBD1 (5 bases). V dropped 5 bases and J dropped 6 bases, with 16 bases sitting between them. The CDR3 is 14 residues long. Germline CDR1 and CDR2: SGHTA and FQGNSA. CDR3 nucleotides: TGTGCCAGCAGCCAGGGTGCTTCGGTAGCTGAAGCTTTCTTT. Protein sequence: CASSQGASVAEAFF.

The chain combines TRBV12-2 with TRBJ2-3; TRBD2, the table's D call, was not compared with the DNA. TRBV12-2 is designated a pseudogene. The CDR3 length is 21 residues. The CDR3 here is CASRGRRRWTSGGVCADTQYF. As DNA, the CDR3 is TGTGCAAGTCGCGGTCGCCGGCGTTGGACTAGCGGGGGGGTGTGTGCAGATACGCAGTATTTT.

The chain carries TRBV3-1 (or the pseudogene TRBV3-2) and TRBJ2-2, with 8 bases matching TRBD1. Trimming removed 1 base from V and 5 bases from J; junction bases left unmatched: 3. The CDR3 loop spans 15 amino acids. Per the germline V gene, CDR1 is LGHDT and CDR2 is YNNKEL (reference sequence). The DNA of the CDR3 is TGTGCCAGCAGCCAAGGCAGGGGGCAGACCGGGGAGCTGTTTTTT. This sequence encodes CASSQGRGQTGELFF.

The chain combines TRBV7-8 with TRBJ2-4, with 12 bases matching TRBD2. Trimming cost V 4 bases and J 0 bases; bases outside gene matches: 4. In germline, CDR1 is SGHVS, CDR2 FQNEAQ. CDR3 size: 17 residues. CDR3 in DNA: TGTGCCAGCAGCTCGCTAGCGGGGGGGTTAGCCAAAAACATTCAGTACTTC. It yields the protein CASSSLAGGLAKNIQYF.

The chain carries TRBV4-2 and TRBJ1-3; tentatively, D is TRBD1 (5 bases). There are 15 residues in the CDR3. V was clipped by 4 bases and J by 0 bases, with 10 bases between them. Germline V gene lookup returns CDR1 LGHNA and CDR2 YNFKEQ. The CDR3 is CASSPRQSSGNTIYF. The CDR3, as DNA: TGTGCCAGCAGCCCGCGACAGAGCTCTGGAAACACCATATATTTT.

The V call is TRBV6-5, the J call TRBJ2-7, with 9 bases identical to TRBD2. Germline-derived CDR1 and CDR2 are MNHEY and SVGAGI. The V gene end was trimmed by 6 bases and the J gene end by 2 bases; junction bases not matched to a gene: 5. The CDR3 consists of 14 residues. CDR3 residues: CASRMLAGPYEQYF. The CDR3 DNA sequence: TGTGCCAGCAGGATGCTAGCGGGGCCCTACGAGCAGTACTTC.

The chain combines TRBV5-1 with TRBJ1-2; weak D call: TRBD1 (5 bases). This CDR3 region has 13 residues. V was shortened by 2 bases and J by 3 bases, with 8 bases between the two germline ends. Germline CDR1 is SGHRS and CDR2 is YFSETQ. The CDR3 sequence is CASSLDSDYGYTF. For the CDR3, the DNA is TGCGCCAGCAGCTTAGACAGCGACTATGGCTACACCTTC.

The chain is built from TRBV2 and TRBJ2-5, with D perhaps TRBD1 (5 bases). Germline CDR1 is SNHLY and CDR2 is FYNNEI. CDR3 length: 13 amino acids. Trimming removed 6 bases from V and 1 base from J, with 9 bases in between. The CDR3 sequence is CASSRTPQETQYF. CDR3 sequence (DNA): TGTGCCAGCAGCCGGACACCCCAAGAGACCCAGTACTTC. The whole variable domain, filled in from reference TRBV2 and TRBJ2-5, reads EPEVTQTPSHQVTQMGQEVILRCVPISNHLYFYWYRQILGQKVEFLVSFYNNEISEKSEIFDDQFSVERPDGSNFTLKIRSTKLEDSAMYFCASSRTPQETQYFGPGTRLLVL.

The table lists this clone with many counts. The same CDR3 can be traced to other DNA sequences in this sample. The V call is TRBV25-1, the J call TRBJ1-3, with no clear D. The CDR3 is made up of 12 amino acids. Germline CDR1 and CDR2: MGHDK and SYGVNS. Trimming removed 6 bases at V and 1 base at J, with 4 bases between. The chain's CDR3 is CASRASGNTIYF. In DNA form, the CDR3 reads TGTGCCAGCAGGGCTTCTGGAAACACCATATATTTT.

Details on this clone: It may be a read error: a sequence one base away is much more abundant. The chain links TRBV2 to TRBJ2-3; TRBD1 aligns across 7 bases. V dropped 5 bases and J dropped 6; count of bases not matched to a gene: 2. CDR3 length: 12 residues. The germline gives CDR1 SNHLY, CDR2 FYNNEI. CDR3 coding DNA: TGTGCCAGCAGTTTACAGGGGGATACGCAGTATTTT. Its protein product is CASSLQGDTQYF.